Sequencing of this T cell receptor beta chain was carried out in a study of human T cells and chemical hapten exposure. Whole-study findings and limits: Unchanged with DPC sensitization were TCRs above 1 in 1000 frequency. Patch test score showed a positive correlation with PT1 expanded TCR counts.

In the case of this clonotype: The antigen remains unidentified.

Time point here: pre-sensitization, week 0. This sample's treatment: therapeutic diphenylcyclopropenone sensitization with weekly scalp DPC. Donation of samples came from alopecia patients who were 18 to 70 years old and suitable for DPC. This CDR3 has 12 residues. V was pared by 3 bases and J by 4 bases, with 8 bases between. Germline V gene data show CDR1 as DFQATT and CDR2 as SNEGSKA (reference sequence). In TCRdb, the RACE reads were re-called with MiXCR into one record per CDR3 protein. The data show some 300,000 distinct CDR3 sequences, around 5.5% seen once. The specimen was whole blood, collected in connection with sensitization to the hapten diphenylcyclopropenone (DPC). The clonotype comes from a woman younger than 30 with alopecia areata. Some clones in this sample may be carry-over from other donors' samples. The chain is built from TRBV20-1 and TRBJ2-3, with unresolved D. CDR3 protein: CSASPRPDTQYF. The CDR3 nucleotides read TGCAGTGCTAGCCCTAGACCAGATACGCAGTATTTT.